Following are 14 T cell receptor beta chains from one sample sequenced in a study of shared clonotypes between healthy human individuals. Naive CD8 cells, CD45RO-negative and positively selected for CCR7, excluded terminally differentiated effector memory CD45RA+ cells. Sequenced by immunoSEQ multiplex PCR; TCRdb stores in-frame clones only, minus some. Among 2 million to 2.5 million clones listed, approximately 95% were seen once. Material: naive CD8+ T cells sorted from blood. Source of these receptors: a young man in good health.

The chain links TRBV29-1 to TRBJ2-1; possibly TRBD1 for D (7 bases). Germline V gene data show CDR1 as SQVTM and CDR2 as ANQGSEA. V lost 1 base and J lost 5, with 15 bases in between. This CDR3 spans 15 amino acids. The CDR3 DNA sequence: TGCAGCGTTGAAGTCGGCGGGGACAGTAACAATGAGCAGTTCTTC. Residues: CSVEVGGDSNNEQFF.

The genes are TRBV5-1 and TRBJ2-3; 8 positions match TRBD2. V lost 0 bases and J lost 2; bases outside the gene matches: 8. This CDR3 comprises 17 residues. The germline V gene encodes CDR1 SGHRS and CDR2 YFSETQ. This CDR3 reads CASSLVGAGGYTDTQYF. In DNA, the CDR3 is TGCGCCAGCAGCTTGGTTGGGGCGGGAGGCTACACAGATACGCAGTATTTT.

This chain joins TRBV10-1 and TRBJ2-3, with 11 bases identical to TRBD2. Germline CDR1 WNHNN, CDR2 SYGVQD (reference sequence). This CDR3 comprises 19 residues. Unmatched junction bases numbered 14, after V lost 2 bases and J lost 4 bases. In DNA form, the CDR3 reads TGCGCCAGCAGTGAGGGGGTACTAGCGGGAGCGAGTGACGCAGATACGCAGTATTTT. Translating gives CASSEGVLAGASDADTQYF.

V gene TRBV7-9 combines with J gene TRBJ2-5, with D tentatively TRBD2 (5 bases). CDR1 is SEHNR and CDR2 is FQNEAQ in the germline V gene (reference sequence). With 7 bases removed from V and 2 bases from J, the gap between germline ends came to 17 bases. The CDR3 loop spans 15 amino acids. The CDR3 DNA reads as TGTGCCAGCACGATAGGGAGTGGATGGCAAGAGACCCAGTACTTC. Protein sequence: CASTIGSGWQETQYF.

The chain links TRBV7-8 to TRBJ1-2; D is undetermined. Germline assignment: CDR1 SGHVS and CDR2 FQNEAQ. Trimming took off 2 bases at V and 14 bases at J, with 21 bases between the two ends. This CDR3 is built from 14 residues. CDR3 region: CASSLRLDPSSTTF. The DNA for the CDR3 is TGTGCCAGCAGCTTAAGGCTGGACCCCAGTAGTACGACCTTC.

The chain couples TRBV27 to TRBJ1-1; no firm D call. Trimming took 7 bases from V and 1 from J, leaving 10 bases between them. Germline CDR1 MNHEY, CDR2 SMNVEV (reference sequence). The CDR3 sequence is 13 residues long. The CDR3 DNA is TGTGCCAGCATGCCAGCCCAGAACACTGAAGCTTTCTTT. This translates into CASMPAQNTEAFF.

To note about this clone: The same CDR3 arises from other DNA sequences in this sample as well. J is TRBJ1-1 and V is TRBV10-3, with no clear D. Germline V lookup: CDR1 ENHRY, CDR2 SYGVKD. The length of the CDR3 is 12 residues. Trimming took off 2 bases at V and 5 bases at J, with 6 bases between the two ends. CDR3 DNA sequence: TGTGCCATCAGTGAGGGAAGGACTGAAGCTTTCTTT. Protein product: CAISEGRTEAFF.

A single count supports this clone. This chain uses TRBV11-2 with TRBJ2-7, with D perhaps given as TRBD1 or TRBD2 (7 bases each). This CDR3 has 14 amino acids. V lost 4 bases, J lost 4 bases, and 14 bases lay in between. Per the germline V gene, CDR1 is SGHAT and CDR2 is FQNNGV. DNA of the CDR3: TGTGCCAGCAGCTGGGGAGGGGGCAAGTACGAGCAGTACTTC. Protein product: CASSWGGGKYEQYF.

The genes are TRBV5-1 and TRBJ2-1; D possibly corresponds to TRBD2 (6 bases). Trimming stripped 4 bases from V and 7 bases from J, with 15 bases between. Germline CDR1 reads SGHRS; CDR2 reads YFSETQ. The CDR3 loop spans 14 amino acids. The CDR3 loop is CASSGGDRGNEQFF. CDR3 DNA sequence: TGCGCCAGCAGCGGAGGGGACCGTGGAAATGAGCAGTTCTTC.

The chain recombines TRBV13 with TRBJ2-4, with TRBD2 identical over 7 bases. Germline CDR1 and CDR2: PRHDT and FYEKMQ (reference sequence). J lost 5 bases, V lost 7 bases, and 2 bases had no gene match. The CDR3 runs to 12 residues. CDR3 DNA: TGTGCCAGCACGGGGGGAGAAAACATTCAGTACTTC. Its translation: CASTGGENIQYF.

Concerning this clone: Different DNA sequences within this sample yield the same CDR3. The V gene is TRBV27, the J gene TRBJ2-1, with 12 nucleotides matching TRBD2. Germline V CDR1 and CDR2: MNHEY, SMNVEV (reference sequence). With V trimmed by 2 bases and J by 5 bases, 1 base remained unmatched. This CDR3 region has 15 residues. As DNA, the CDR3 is TGTGCCAGCAGTTTAGGACTAGCGGGAAACAATGAGCAGTTCTTC. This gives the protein CASSLGLAGNNEQFF.

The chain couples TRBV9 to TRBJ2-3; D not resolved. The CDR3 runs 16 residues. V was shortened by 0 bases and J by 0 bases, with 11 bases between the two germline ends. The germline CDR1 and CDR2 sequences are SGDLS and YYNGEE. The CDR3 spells CASSVANFPSTDTQYF. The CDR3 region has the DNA TGTGCCAGCAGCGTAGCAAATTTCCCTAGCACAGATACGCAGTATTTT.

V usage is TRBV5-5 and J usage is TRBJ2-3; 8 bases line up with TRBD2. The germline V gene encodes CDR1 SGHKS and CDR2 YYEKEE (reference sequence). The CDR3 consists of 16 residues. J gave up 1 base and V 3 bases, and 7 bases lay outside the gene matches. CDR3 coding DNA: TGTGCCAGCAGCTGGACCTTAGCGGGGCGCACAGATACGCAGTATTTT. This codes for CASSWTLAGRTDTQYF.

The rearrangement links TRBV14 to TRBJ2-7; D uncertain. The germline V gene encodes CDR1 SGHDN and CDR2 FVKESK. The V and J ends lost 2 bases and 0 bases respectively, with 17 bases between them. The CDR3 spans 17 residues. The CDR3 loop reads CASSQTLQEALSYEQYF. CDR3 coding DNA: TGTGCCAGCAGCCAAACCTTACAAGAGGCCCTCTCCTACGAGCAGTACTTC.